This T cell receptor (beta chain) is drawn from a study of tissue T cells after allogeneic stem cell transplantation. The germline V and J ends were trimmed by 2 bases and 0 bases, with 6 bases remaining between them. Germline CDR1 reads SGHNT; CDR2 reads YYREEE (reference sequence). CDR3 length: 14 amino acids. The study's findings and limits: Tissue-detected TCR repertoire was only partly captured by blood and spleen T cells.

A remark on this clone: Its antigen is not identified.

TCRbeta CDR3 was sequenced at survey depth with template counts. Libraries were prepared by immunoSEQ multiplex PCR; TCRdb keeps only in-frame clonotypes and omits some of them. Of under 2,000 clones in the sample, roughly two thirds were seen once. This receptor was identified in a woman aged 18 to 55 with breast cancer. The chain employs TRBV5-4 and TRBJ1-3; a possible D gene is TRBD1 (6 bases). The starting material was esophagus tissue, obtained at autopsy. DNA for the CDR3: TGTGCCAGCAGCTTACAGGGCTCTGGAAACACCATATATTTT. Translated: CASSLQGSGNTIYF.